These 30 T cell receptor beta chains originate from one sample sequenced in a study of control samples from healthy donors and cancer patients. Profiling relied on immunoSEQ multiplex PCR, and the TCRdb table lists in-frame clones only, not all of them. The sample shows roughly 93,000 clones, 70% to 90% of them seen only once. The source material was PBMCs. These receptor sequences come from a woman in her forties or fifties with colorectal cancer.

V is TRBV4-1 and J is TRBJ1-5; 7 bases align to TRBD1. Germline lookup yields CDR1 MGHRA and CDR2 YSYEKL. Unmatched junction bases numbered 6, after V lost 3 bases and J lost 4 bases. The CDR3 is made up of 15 amino acids. CDR3 amino acids: CASSQEGTANQPQHF. The CDR3 DNA follows: TGCGCCAGCAGCCAGGAGGGGACAGCAAATCAGCCCCAGCATTTT.

V usage is TRBV7-2 and J usage is TRBJ1-2; D is unresolved. V lost 7 bases to trimming and J lost 2 bases, with 8 bases between them. Germline V lookup: CDR1 SGHTA, CDR2 FQGNSA. The CDR3 runs to 12 residues. CDR3 nucleotides: TGTGCCAGCACCGACGGGAACTATGGCTACACCTTC. This gives the protein CASTDGNYGYTF. The variable domain in full, with the rest retrieved from reference TRBV7-2 and TRBJ1-2, is GAGVSQSPSNKVTEKGKDVELRCDPISGHTALYWYRQSLGQGLEFLIYFQGNSAPDKSGLPSDRFSAERTGGSVSTLTIQRTQQEDSAVYLCASTDGNYGYTFGSGTRLTVV.

This chain joins TRBV12-3 or TRBV12-4 and TRBJ2-1; the D is unclear. This CDR3 contains 12 residues. V gave up 8 bases and J gave up 10 bases, with 15 bases separating them. CDR3 DNA: TGTGCCAGCGGTCCCTTGATTTGGGAGCAGTTCTTC. Translating gives CASGPLIWEQFF.

V is TRBV27 and J is TRBJ1-2; TRBD1 agrees at 7 bases. Germline CDR1 is MNHEY and CDR2 is SMNVEV (reference sequence). Losses at the gene ends were 6 bases for V and 8 bases for J; bases not matched to a gene: 9. The CDR3 length is 13 residues. The CDR3 reads CASSPNRGRGYTF. The CDR3 nucleotides read TGTGCCAGCAGCCCCAACAGGGGACGGGGCTACACCTTC.

The chain uses TRBV19 and TRBJ2-5; TRBD2 matches 13 bases. Trimming at V came to 5 bases and at J to 2 bases, leaving 2 bases not matched to a gene. Germline CDR1 and CDR2: LNHDA and SQIVND (reference sequence). The CDR3 loop spans 15 amino acids. CDR3 amino acids: CASSWGLAGQETQYF. In DNA, the CDR3 is TGTGCCAGTAGTTGGGGACTAGCGGGGCAAGAGACCCAGTACTTC.

This clone was seen a single time. This chain uses TRBV5-8 with TRBJ1-2, with TRBD1 matching over 7 bases. V was pared by 0 bases and J by 7 bases, with 3 bases of the junction left unmatched. Per the germline V gene, CDR1 is SGHTS and CDR2 is YDEGEE. The CDR3 is made up of 13 amino acids. The CDR3 spells CASSLVGQPGYTF. CDR3 DNA: TGTGCCAGCAGCTTGGTGGGACAGCCTGGCTACACCTTC.

V is TRBV6-5 and J is TRBJ2-3; D possibly corresponds to TRBD1 (6 bases). CDR3 length equals 14 residues. V lost 6 bases, J lost 3 bases, and 13 bases lay in between. Germline V gene sequence: CDR1 MNHEY, CDR2 SVGAGI. The CDR3 nucleotides are TGTGCCAGCAGGCAGGGGATCCCTACAGATACGCAGTATTTT. This sequence encodes CASRQGIPTDTQYF.

The J gene is TRBJ1-1, the V gene TRBV5-1; D gene unclear. The germline V and J ends were trimmed by 3 bases and 6 bases, with 12 bases remaining between them. Germline V gene sequence: CDR1 SGHRS, CDR2 YFSETQ. The CDR3 consists of 13 residues. CDR3 DNA: TGCGCCAGCAGCTCAGCATATGGGGCTGAAGCTTTCTTT. This sequence encodes CASSSAYGAEAFF.

The chain uses TRBV19 and TRBJ2-3; D may be TRBD1 (5 bases). Germline CDR1 is LNHDA and CDR2 is SQIVND (reference sequence). CDR3 size: 13 residues. The V and J ends lost 6 bases and 4 bases respectively, with 11 bases between them. The CDR3 nucleotides read TGTGCCAGTAGGAATAGGGGCGCAGATACGCAGTATTTT. Its translation is CASRNRGADTQYF.

The sample holds a few counts of this clone. This chain uses TRBV5-1 with TRBJ1-4; unclear D gene. V lost 5 bases to trimming and J lost 8 bases, with 16 bases between them. The length of the CDR3 is 14 residues. Germline loops: CDR1 SGHRS, CDR2 YFSETQ. The CDR3 loop reads CASSSAGYGEKLFF. As DNA, the CDR3 is TGCGCCAGCAGTTCGGCAGGCTACGGAGAAAAACTGTTTTTT.

V usage is TRBV6-5 and J usage is TRBJ1-1, with unresolved D. Germline CDR1 is MNHEY and CDR2 is SVGAGI. V was cut by 0 bases and J by 5 bases, with 13 bases left in between. The CDR3 loop spans 15 amino acids. CDR3 sequence (DNA): TGTGCCAGCAGTTACTCGATTACGGGAGGGACTGAAGCTTTCTTT. As protein: CASSYSITGGTEAFF.

V and J are TRBV7-9 and TRBJ1-3; D uncertain. V was cut by 5 bases and J by 0 bases, with 14 bases left in between. This CDR3 contains 16 residues. Germline V CDR1 and CDR2: SEHNR, FQNEAQ (reference sequence). CDR3 loop: CASSPRNSVSGNTIYF. Here the CDR3 DNA reads TGTGCCAGCAGCCCGAGGAACTCGGTCTCTGGAAACACCATATATTTT.

The V and J genes are TRBV4-3 and TRBJ2-5; D not resolved. The V gene lost 1 base and the J gene lost 4 bases, with 7 bases spanning the gap. Germline loops: CDR1 LGHNA, CDR2 YSLEER. The CDR3 extends over 13 amino acids. The CDR3 region has the DNA TGCGCCAGCAGCCAAGGCGTCGGAGAGACCCAGTACTTC. Translation gives CASSQGVGETQYF.

This chain joins TRBV12-5 and TRBJ2-6, with D tentatively TRBD1 or TRBD2 (5 bases each). The length of the CDR3 is 15 residues. The V gene lost 3 bases and the J gene lost 1 base, with 7 bases spanning the gap. Germline values: CDR1 LGHNT, CDR2 FRNRAP. The CDR3 DNA reads TGTGCTAGTGGTTTATGGGGGTCTGGGGCCAACGTCCTGACTTTC. The encoded protein is CASGLWGSGANVLTF.

This chain uses TRBV3-1 (or the pseudogene TRBV3-2) with TRBJ2-3; the match to TRBD2 covers 10 bases. The ends lost 1 base at V and 5 bases at J; junction bases unmatched: 9. The V gene's germline CDR1 is LGHDT and CDR2 YNNKEL (reference sequence). This CDR3 spans 17 amino acids. The CDR3 coding sequence is TGTGCCAGCAGCCAAGGTAGCGGGGGGCTTTCACGAGATACGCAGTATTTT. Protein sequence: CASSQGSGGLSRDTQYF.

This chain uses TRBV3-1 (or the pseudogene TRBV3-2) with TRBJ1-3; D uncertain. V was shortened by 4 bases and J by 0 bases, with 13 bases between the two germline ends. This CDR3 has 16 amino acids. The germline CDR1 and CDR2 sequences are LGHDT and YNNKEL (reference sequence). The CDR3 region is CASSRRVDISGNTIYF. DNA for the CDR3: TGTGCCAGCAGCCGAAGGGTGGATATCTCTGGAAACACCATATATTTT.

In this sample, this clone turned up a few times. The rearrangement joins TRBV7-8 to TRBJ1-6; 7 positions agree with TRBD1. Losses at the gene ends were 6 bases for V and 7 bases for J; bases not matched to a gene: 6. This CDR3 has 14 residues. The germline gives CDR1 SGHVS, CDR2 FQNEAQ. The CDR3 nucleotides are TGTGCCAGCAGAATAGGACAGGTGAATTCACCCCTCCACTTT. Amino acids: CASRIGQVNSPLHF.

J is TRBJ2-3 and V is TRBV7-2; 7 bases line up with TRBD1. V gave up 0 bases and J gave up 2 bases; unmatched junction bases: 8. This CDR3 is built from 17 residues. Germline-derived CDR1 and CDR2 are SGHTA and FQGNSA. The CDR3 loop reads CASSLAFFTGATDTQYF. The CDR3, as DNA: TGTGCCAGCAGCTTAGCGTTTTTTACAGGGGCCACAGATACGCAGTATTTT.

The CDR3 DNA is TGTGCCAGCACCGGACTAGCGAGGAATGAGCAGTTCTTC. Its translation: CASTGLARNEQFF. J is TRBJ2-1 and V is TRBV3-1 (or the pseudogene TRBV3-2), with 9 bases fitting TRBD2. From germline, CDR1 is LGHDT and CDR2 YNNKEL (reference sequence). Losses at the gene ends were 7 bases for V and 7 bases for J; bases not matched to a gene: 5. This CDR3 comprises 13 residues.

V is TRBV5-1 and J is TRBJ2-2; TRBD1 matches at 9 bases. Germline CDR1 reads SGHRS; CDR2 reads YFSETQ. Losses at the gene ends were 1 base for V and 10 bases for J; bases not matched to a gene: 5. The CDR3 length is 14 residues. CDR3 region: CASSLRDRVEELFF. The CDR3 nucleotides are TGCGCCAGCAGCTTGCGGGACAGGGTAGAGGAGCTGTTTTTT.

This sequence joins TRBV6-5 and TRBJ1-1; D ambiguous. V shed 5 bases and J shed 4 bases, with 14 bases lying between them. The CDR3 is 14 residues long. From germline, CDR1 is MNHEY and CDR2 SVGAGI. The CDR3 region has the DNA TGTGCCAGCAGTCTAGTTATCTCGGGCACTGAAGCTTTCTTT. Its translation is CASSLVISGTEAFF.

This sequence joins TRBV6-2 or TRBV6-3 and TRBJ2-3; 12 nucleotides match TRBD2. This CDR3 contains 15 residues. The germline gives CDR1 MNHEY, CDR2 SVGEGT. Trimming cost V 2 bases and J 4 bases; bases outside gene matches: 1. This CDR3 is CASSYGLAGSDTQYF. The DNA of the CDR3 is TGTGCCAGCAGTTACGGACTAGCGGGATCAGATACGCAGTATTTT.

The J gene is TRBJ1-2, the V gene TRBV24-1; 7 nucleotides align to TRBD1. This CDR3 region has 16 residues. V lost 4 bases to trimming and J lost 2 bases; unmatched junction nucleotides: 9. CDR1 is KGHDR, CDR2 SFDVKD, per germline. Here the CDR3 reads CATSEITGTVNYGYTF. The DNA for the CDR3 is TGTGCCACCAGTGAAATTACCGGGACAGTGAACTATGGCTACACCTTC.

The rearrangement uses TRBV3-1 (or the pseudogene TRBV3-2) and TRBJ1-2, with D possibly being TRBD1 (5 bases). V lost 3 bases and J 2 bases, leaving 7 bases between the germline ends. The germline gives CDR1 LGHDT, CDR2 YNNKEL (reference sequence). CDR3 length: 13 amino acids. The CDR3 reads CASSQGVNYGYTF. CDR3 DNA: TGTGCCAGCAGCCAGGGGGTGAACTATGGCTACACCTTC.

The CDR3 coding sequence is TGTGCCAGCAGTGGGACAGCTAACCATAATTCACCCCTCCACTTT. This gives the protein CASSGTANHNSPLHF. The chain has TRBV2 and TRBJ1-6; possibly TRBD1 for D (6 bases). This CDR3 region has 15 residues. Germline CDR1 and CDR2: SNHLY and FYNNEI. V lost 4 bases to trimming and J lost 5 bases, with 12 bases between them.

The chain carries TRBV3-1 (or the pseudogene TRBV3-2) and TRBJ2-5, with 13 bases identical to TRBD2. Germline assignment: CDR1 LGHDT and CDR2 YNNKEL (reference sequence). J was trimmed by 2 bases and V by 1 base; bases with no gene match: 1. The CDR3 has 16 residues. CDR3 residues: CASSQGGLAGQETQYF. CDR3 DNA: TGTGCCAGCAGCCAAGGGGGACTAGCGGGGCAAGAGACCCAGTACTTC.

This clone appeared a few times. This chain joins TRBV19 and TRBJ2-3; 9 nucleotides match TRBD1. J was trimmed by 4 bases and V by 7 bases; bases with no gene match: 12. CDR1 is LNHDA and CDR2 is SQIVND in the germline V gene (reference sequence). This CDR3 contains 16 residues. CDR3 nucleotides: TGTGCCAGTAATCCGGGACAGGGTTATGGGGCAGATACGCAGTATTTT. This codes for CASNPGQGYGADTQYF. The whole variable domain, remainder taken from reference TRBV19 and TRBJ2-3, is DGGITQSPKYLFRKEGQNVTLSCEQNLNHDAMYWYRQDPGQGLRLIYYSQIVNDFQKGDIAEGYSVSREKKESFPLTVTSAQKNPTAFYLCASNPGQGYGADTQYFGPGTRLTVL.

Worth noting for this clone: Within the sample, other DNA sequences also encode this same CDR3. The chain uses TRBV12-3 or TRBV12-4 and TRBJ2-6; D is uncertain. The V and J ends lost 6 bases and 0 bases respectively, with 3 bases between them. The CDR3 is 13 residues long. Written as DNA, the CDR3 is TGTGCCAGCAGCTTCTCTGGGGCCAACGTCCTGACTTTC. Residues: CASSFSGANVLTF.

The J gene is TRBJ1-4, the V gene TRBV18; 7 bases fit TRBD1. The V gene end was trimmed by 4 bases and the J gene end by 5 bases; junction bases not matched to a gene: 7. The CDR3 has 15 residues. Germline V gene sequence: CDR1 KGHSH, CDR2 LQKENI. The CDR3 bases are TGTGCCAGCTCACTTACAGGGGTGGGCAATGAAAAACTGTTTTTT. This translates into CASSLTGVGNEKLFF.

The table lists this clone with a count of one. The genes are TRBV6-1 and TRBJ2-1; TRBD1 matches 7 bases. V dropped 4 bases and J dropped 4; count of bases not matched to a gene: 10. Germline V gene sequence: CDR1 MNHNS, CDR2 SASEGT. The CDR3 has 16 residues. CDR3 in amino acids: CASSATTGVTYNEQFF. In DNA form, the CDR3 reads TGTGCCAGCAGTGCTACCACAGGGGTTACTTACAATGAGCAGTTCTTC.